Sequencing of this TCR beta chain was carried out in a study of neurological immune-mediated disorders. TCRdb re-called the 5' RACE reads through MiXCR, storing one row per CDR3 protein. Of more than 35,000 distinct CDR3 sequences in the sample, approximately 3% were seen once. This clonotype was counted ten times or more. As yet, its antigen is unknown. Study-wide results and caveats: The study phylogenetically grouped the repertoires of 18 of 34 multiple sclerosis patients into one related-CDR3 cluster, a possible signature. The highest TCR clonal expansion occurred in HTLV-1-associated myelopathy; multiple sclerosis fell below healthy controls.

The TCR comes from a woman aged 50 to 60 with multiple sclerosis. The sequenced sample consisted of PBMCs.

The CDR3 DNA reads as TGCGCCAGCAGCCAAATAACTATCTACACCACCGGGGAGCTGTTTTTT. As protein: CASSQITIYTTGELFF. The chain uses TRBV5-1 and TRBJ2-2; D gene ambiguous. The CDR3 spans 16 residues. Between the trimmed V and J ends, which lost 4 bases and 4 bases, there was a span of 17 bases. Germline CDR1 is SGHRS and CDR2 is YFSETQ.